This is a list of T cell receptor beta chains from one sample in a study of cytomegalovirus exposure and HLA in healthy donors. Profiling relied on immunoSEQ multiplex PCR, and the TCRdb table lists in-frame clones only, not all of them. The table shows 150,000 to 200,000 clones, with approximately 86% occurring only once. Sequenced: PBMCs. The receptors stem from a woman between 18 and 29 years old in good health and CMV-seronegative. Both conserved end residues are part of each CDR3. The size field is filled for only some rows; it gives once, few, many or a size class.

V gene,clone size,J gene,CDR3 protein
TRBV5-4,few,TRBJ2-7,CASSLEGVRSYEQYF
TRBV27,.,TRBJ2-7,CASRSTGNYEQYF
TRBV4-1,few,TRBJ1-1,CASSQQPGTEAFF
TRBV30,.,TRBJ1-6,CAWSPGGRSAGHF
TRBV19,.,TRBJ2-2,CASRQGAGELFF
TRBV29-1,.,TRBJ2-3,CSAGGTDTQYF
TRBV5-1,few,TRBJ2-1,CASSDWAGREQFF
TRBV12-5,.,TRBJ2-7,CASGLPSEQYF
TRBV5-1,.,TRBJ2-7,CASRHGQTPYEQYF
TRBV6-1,.,TRBJ2-5,CASSEGGLAVRTQYF
TRBV5-1,.,TRBJ2-1,CASSLAGVQLTNEQFF
TRBV19,.,TRBJ2-3,CASSVSGLAGQDTQYF
TRBV11-2,.,TRBJ1-2,CASSPGSFYGYTF
TRBV9,.,TRBJ2-2,CASNQGGSPQTGELFF
TRBV18,.,TRBJ2-1,CASSLSAAFSYNEQFF
TRBV7-8,.,TRBJ1-6,CASSLGGASPLHF
TRBV2,.,TRBJ1-2,CASSGWGHTF
TRBV6-1,.,.,CASSVKASGGPRFNEQYF
TRBV5-6,.,TRBJ1-1,CASSFLGQQGEGTEAFF